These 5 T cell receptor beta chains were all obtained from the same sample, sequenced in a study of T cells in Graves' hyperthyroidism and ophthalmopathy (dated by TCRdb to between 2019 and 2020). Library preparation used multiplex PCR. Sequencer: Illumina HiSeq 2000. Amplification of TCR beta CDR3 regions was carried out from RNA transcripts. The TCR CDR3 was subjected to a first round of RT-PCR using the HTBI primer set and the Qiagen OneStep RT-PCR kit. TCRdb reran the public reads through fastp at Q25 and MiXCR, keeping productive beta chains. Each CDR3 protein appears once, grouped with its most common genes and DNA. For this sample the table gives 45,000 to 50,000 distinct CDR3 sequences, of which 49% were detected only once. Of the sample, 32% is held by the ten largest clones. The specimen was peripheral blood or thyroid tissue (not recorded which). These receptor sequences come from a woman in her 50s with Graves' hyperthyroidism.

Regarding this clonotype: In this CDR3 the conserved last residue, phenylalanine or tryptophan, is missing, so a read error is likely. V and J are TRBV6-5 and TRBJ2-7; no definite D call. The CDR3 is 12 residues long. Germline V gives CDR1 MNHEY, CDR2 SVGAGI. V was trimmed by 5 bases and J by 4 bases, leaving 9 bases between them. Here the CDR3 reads CASSQLRYEQYS. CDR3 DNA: TGTGCCAGCAGTCAACTAAGGTACGAGCAGTACTCC.

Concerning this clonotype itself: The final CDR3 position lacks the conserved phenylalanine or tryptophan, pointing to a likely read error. In nucleotides, the CDR3 is TGTGCCAGCAGACCCCCCGGGACAGGGGGCGAACAGCCCCAGCATCTT. It encodes CASRPPGTGGEQPQHL. This chain links TRBV2 with TRBJ1-5; TRBD1 matches 12 bases. This CDR3 spans 16 amino acids. Per the germline V gene, CDR1 is SNHLY and CDR2 is FYNNEI. V shed 6 bases, J shed 7 bases, and the junction held 10 bases outside the gene matches.

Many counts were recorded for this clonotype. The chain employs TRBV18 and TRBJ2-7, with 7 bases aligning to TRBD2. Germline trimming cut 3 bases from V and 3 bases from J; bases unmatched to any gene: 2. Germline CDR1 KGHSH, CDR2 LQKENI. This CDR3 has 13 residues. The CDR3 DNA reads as TGTGCCAGCTCACCCGGGACTATCTACGAGCAGTACTTC. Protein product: CASSPGTIYEQYF.

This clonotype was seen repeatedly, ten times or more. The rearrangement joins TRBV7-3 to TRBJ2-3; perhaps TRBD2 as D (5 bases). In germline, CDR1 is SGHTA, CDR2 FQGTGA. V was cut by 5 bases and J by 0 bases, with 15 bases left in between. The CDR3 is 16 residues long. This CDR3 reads CASSPGRDGSTDTQYF. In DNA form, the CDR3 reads TGTGCCAGCAGCCCAGGACGGGATGGGAGCACAGATACGCAGTATTTT.

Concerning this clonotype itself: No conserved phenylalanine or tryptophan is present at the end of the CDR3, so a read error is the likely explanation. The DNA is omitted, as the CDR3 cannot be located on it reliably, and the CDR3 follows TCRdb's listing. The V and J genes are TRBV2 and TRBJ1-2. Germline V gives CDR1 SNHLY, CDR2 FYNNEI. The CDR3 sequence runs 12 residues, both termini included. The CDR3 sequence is CASSGLSYGCTS.